This TCR beta chain was captured by sequencing in a study of shared T cell receptors in the human thymus. Germline V gives CDR1 DFQATT, CDR2 SNEGSKA (reference sequence). The ends were cut back, 3 bases at V and 8 bases at J, with 10 bases in the middle. The CDR3 consists of 11 residues. Sequencing used immunoSEQ multiplex PCR; TCRdb keeps in-frame clones, though not all of them. This table holds approximately 660,000 clones, roughly 90% found once. In addition, the sample was reused for a study of human thymus T cells. That work contributes: Thymic samples were excised during corrective heart operations.

The TCR sequence derives from a boy less than two years old with a congenital heart defect. The rearrangement uses TRBV20-1 and TRBJ1-1; perhaps TRBD1 as D (6 bases). Sequences were obtained from thymocytes. The CDR3 sequence: CSASPDREAFF. The CDR3 bases are TGCAGTGCTAGCCCCGACAGGGAAGCTTTCTTT.